One TCR beta chain is described in this entry. The CDR3 is made up of 15 amino acids. Germline assignment: CDR1 MDHEN and CDR2 SYDVKM. V dropped 1 base and J dropped 4 bases, with 13 bases sitting between them. The data were taken from a study of blood T cell repertoires in COVID-19. The wider study: Acute and convalescent COVID-19 specimens originated in the United States, Italy and Spain. From T cells, B-cell-depleted T cells, or PBMCs came the material, which was cDNA or gDNA.

Patients at the Seattle site were enrolled during active infection and followed longitudinally. As handled by the study authors: Reference gene primer amplification gave nucleated cell count estimates. TCRdb keeps only in-frame clones here, not all; method: immunoSEQ multiplex PCR. The D gene and trimming were derived from the DNA, and the V and J assignments and clone size from that table. The sample has 200,000 to 250,000 clones; 83% are singletons. V usage is TRBV28 and J usage is TRBJ1-2; D gene ambiguous. The material sequenced was peripheral blood. The TCR comes from a woman between 25 and 40 years old with COVID-19, enrolled during active disease. The DNA for the CDR3 is TGTGCCAGCAGTTTATTGGAGAGGGCCGTCTATGGCTACACCTTC. This codes for CASSLLERAVYGYTF.